The clone carrying this T cell receptor (beta chain) was seen only a few times. Libraries were prepared by immunoSEQ multiplex PCR; TCRdb keeps only in-frame clonotypes and omits some of them. In the table there are about 150,000 clones, around 90% of which are singletons. Individuals aged roughly 18 to 100 years were recruited from approximately 22 US areas. This record belongs to a study of blood T cell repertoires in COVID-19. Trimming removed 8 bases at V and 1 base at J, with 23 bases between. This CDR3 contains 18 residues. The germline CDR1 and CDR2 sequences are LNHDA and SQIVND (reference sequence).

V usage is TRBV19 and J usage is TRBJ2-2, with a weak D call TRBD1 (6 bases). Sequencing input: PBMCs or T cells enriched from blood (not recorded which). The source of this sequence is a woman aged 40-49 years who had been exposed to COVID-19. The CDR3 spells CASLRTLRKGGNTGELFF. The CDR3 DNA reads as TGTGCCAGTTTAAGGACCTTGAGAAAAGGGGGGAACACCGGGGAGCTGTTTTTT. Using reference TRBV19 and TRBJ2-2 for the parts outside the CDR3, the full variable domain is DGGITQSPKYLFRKEGQNVTLSCEQNLNHDAMYWYRQDPGQGLRLIYYSQIVNDFQKGDIAEGYSVSREKKESFPLTVTSAQKNPTAFYLCASLRTLRKGGNTGELFFGEGSRLTVL.